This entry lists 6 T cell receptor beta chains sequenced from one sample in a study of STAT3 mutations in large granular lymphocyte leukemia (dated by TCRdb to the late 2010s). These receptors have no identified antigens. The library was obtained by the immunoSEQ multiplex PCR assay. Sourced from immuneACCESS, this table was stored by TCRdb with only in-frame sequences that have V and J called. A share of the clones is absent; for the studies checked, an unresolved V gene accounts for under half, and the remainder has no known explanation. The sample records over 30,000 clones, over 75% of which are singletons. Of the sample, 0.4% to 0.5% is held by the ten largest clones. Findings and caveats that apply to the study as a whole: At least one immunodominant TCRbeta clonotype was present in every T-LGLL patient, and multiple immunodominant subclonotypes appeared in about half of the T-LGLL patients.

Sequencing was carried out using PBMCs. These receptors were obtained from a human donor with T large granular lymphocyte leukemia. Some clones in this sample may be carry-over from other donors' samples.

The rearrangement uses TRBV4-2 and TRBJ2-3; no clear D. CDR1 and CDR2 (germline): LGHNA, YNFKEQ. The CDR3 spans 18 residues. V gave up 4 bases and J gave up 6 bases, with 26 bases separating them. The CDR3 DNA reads TGTGCCAGCAGCCTAGGCCAGGAATCTTTGACTGGCTCGGATACGCAGTATTTT. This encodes CASSLGQESLTGSDTQYF.

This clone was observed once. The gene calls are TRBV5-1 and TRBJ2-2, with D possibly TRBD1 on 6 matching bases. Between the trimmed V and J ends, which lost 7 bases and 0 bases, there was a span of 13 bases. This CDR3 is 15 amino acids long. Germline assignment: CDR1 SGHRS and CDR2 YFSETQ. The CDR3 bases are TGCGCCAGCGAACAGGGAACAACGAACACCGGGGAGCTGTTTTTT. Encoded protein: CASEQGTTNTGELFF.

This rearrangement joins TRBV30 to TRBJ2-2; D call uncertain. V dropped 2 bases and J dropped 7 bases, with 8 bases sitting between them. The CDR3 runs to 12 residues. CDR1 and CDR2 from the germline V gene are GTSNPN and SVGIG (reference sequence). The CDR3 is CAWSPSLGELFF. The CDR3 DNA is TGTGCCTGGAGTCCATCACTCGGGGAGCTGTTTTTT. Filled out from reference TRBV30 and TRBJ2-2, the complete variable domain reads SQTIHQWPATLVQPVGSPLSLECTVEGTSNPNLYWYRQAAGRGLQLLFYSVGIGQISSEVPQNLSASRPQDRQFILSSKKLLLSDSGFYLCAWSPSLGELFFGEGSRLTVL.

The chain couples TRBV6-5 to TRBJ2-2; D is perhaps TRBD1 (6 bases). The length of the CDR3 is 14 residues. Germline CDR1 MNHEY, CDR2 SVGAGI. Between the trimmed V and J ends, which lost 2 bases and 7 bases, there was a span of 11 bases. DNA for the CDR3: TGTGCCAGCAGTTACAAGGGGGTTATCGGGGAGCTGTTTTTT. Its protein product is CASSYKGVIGELFF.

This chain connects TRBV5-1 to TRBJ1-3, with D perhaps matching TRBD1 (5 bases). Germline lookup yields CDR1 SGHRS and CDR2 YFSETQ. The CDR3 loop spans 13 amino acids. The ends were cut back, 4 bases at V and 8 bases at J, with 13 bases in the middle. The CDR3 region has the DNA TGCGCCAGCAGCCCCCAGGGCGGGGACACCATATATTTT. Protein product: CASSPQGGDTIYF. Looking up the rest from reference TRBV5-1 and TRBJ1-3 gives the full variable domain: KAGVTQTPRYLIKTRGQQVTLSCSPISGHRSVSWYQQTPGQGLQFLFEYFSETQRNKGNFPGRFSGRQFSNSRSEMNVSTLELGDSALYLCASSPQGGDTIYFGEGSWLTVV.

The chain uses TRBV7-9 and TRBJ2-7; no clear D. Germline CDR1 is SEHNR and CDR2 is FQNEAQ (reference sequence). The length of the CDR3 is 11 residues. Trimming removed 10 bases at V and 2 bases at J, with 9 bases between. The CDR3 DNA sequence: TGTGCCACCACAAATACCTACGAGCAGTACTTC. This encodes CATTNTYEQYF.